The sequence of this TCR beta chain was determined in a study of T cells after yellow fever vaccination. The CDR3 has 14 residues. Germline V lookup: CDR1 SGHTA, CDR2 FQGNSA. With 0 bases removed from V and 5 bases from J, the gap between germline ends came to 10 bases. A universal primer site and UMIs were added as TCR cDNA was made by 5'RACE template switching. TCRdb reprocessed the 5' RACE reads via MiXCR and lists one record per CDR3 protein. The profile shows 250,000 or so distinct CDR3 sequences, more than 3.5% of them singletons. Ten or more counts support this clonotype. This TCR was sampled from a man between 18 and 35 years old who received the YFV17D yellow fever vaccine. The input for sequencing was PBMCs, taken 15 days after the yellow fever booster vaccination. The chain carries TRBV7-2 and TRBJ1-1, with D possibly TRBD1 on 6 matching bases. The CDR3 DNA reads TGTGCCAGCAGCTTAGCTACAGGGCAGACTGAAGCTTTCTTT. Encoded protein: CASSLATGQTEAFF.